These 17 T cell receptor beta chains share one sample of origin, sequenced in a study of cytomegalovirus exposure and HLA in healthy donors. 13 Jbeta primers and 60 Vbeta primers were used for the PCR. Measured with immunoSEQ multiplex PCR; TCRdb has only the in-frame clones, and not every one. The sample consists of 150,000 to 200,000 clones, approximately 80% of them appearing once. Sequencing was carried out using PBMCs. Every receptor here comes from a woman aged 25 to 39 in good health and CMV-seronegative.

The chain is built from TRBV14 and TRBJ1-1; 11 bases agree with TRBD1. From germline, CDR1 is SGHDN and CDR2 FVKESK. Losses at the gene ends were 3 bases for V and 2 bases for J; bases not matched to a gene: 2. The CDR3 extends over 15 amino acids. This CDR3 reads CASSHGQGANTEAFF. The CDR3 DNA reads as TGTGCCAGCAGCCATGGACAGGGGGCTAACACTGAAGCTTTCTTT.

The V call is TRBV19, the J call TRBJ1-1, with 7 bases matching TRBD1. Germline CDR1 LNHDA, CDR2 SQIVND (reference sequence). V lost 3 bases, J lost 0 bases, and 4 bases stayed unmatched. This CDR3 contains 15 residues. The CDR3 DNA follows: TGTGCCAGTAGTATTATGACAGGGATGAACACTGAAGCTTTCTTT. It encodes CASSIMTGMNTEAFF. Filled out from reference TRBV19 and TRBJ1-1, the complete variable domain reads DGGITQSPKYLFRKEGQNVTLSCEQNLNHDAMYWYRQDPGQGLRLIYYSQIVNDFQKGDIAEGYSVSREKKESFPLTVTSAQKNPTAFYLCASSIMTGMNTEAFFGQGTRLTVV.

The rearrangement uses TRBV30 and TRBJ2-7; 8 bases align to TRBD1. The junction had 6 bases not matched to a gene; V was cut back by 3 bases and J by 2 bases. The CDR3 is 14 residues long. Germline V gene lookup returns CDR1 GTSNPN and CDR2 SVGIG (reference sequence). This CDR3 is CAWSRGQGTYEQYF. The CDR3 DNA is TGTGCCTGGAGCCGAGGACAGGGAACCTACGAGCAGTACTTC.

V is TRBV6-1 and J is TRBJ1-1; 8 positions agree with TRBD1. The CDR3 spans 13 residues. Losses at the gene ends were 5 bases for V and 5 bases for J; bases not matched to a gene: 4. Germline CDR1 reads MNHNS; CDR2 reads SASEGT. CDR3 DNA sequence: TGTGCCAGCAGTATTGACAGGGGAACTGAAGCTTTCTTT. Protein: CASSIDRGTEAFF.

The chain employs TRBV14 and TRBJ2-3, with unresolved D. Looked up from germline, CDR1 is SGHDN and CDR2 is FVKESK. CDR3 length equals 12 residues. V lost 3 bases, J lost 8 bases, and 9 bases lay in between. CDR3 DNA: TGTGCCAGCAGCCATTCGCCCAGTACGCAGTATTTT. Encoded protein: CASSHSPSTQYF. The variable domain in full, completed from reference TRBV14 and TRBJ2-3, reads EAGVTQFPSHSVIEKGQTVTLRCDPISGHDNLYWYRRVMGKEIKFLLHFVKESKQDESGMPNNRFLAERTGGTYSTLKVQPAELEDSGVYFCASSHSPSTQYFGPGTRLTVL.

The CDR3 bases are TGTGCCAGTAGTATATTTAAGGCAGGAGGCTACGAGCAGTACTTC. It yields the protein CASSIFKAGGYEQYF. V and J are TRBV19 and TRBJ2-7; maybe TRBD2 (5 bases). Germline loops: CDR1 LNHDA, CDR2 SQIVND (reference sequence). This CDR3 region has 15 residues. V was trimmed by 2 bases and J by 3 bases, leaving 14 bases between them.

The chain carries TRBV27 and TRBJ2-3, with TRBD2 matching 12 bases. The V gene end was trimmed by 7 bases and the J gene end by 2 bases; junction bases not matched to a gene: 19. Germline V gene lookup returns CDR1 MNHEY and CDR2 SMNVEV (reference sequence). The CDR3 runs 20 residues. DNA for the CDR3: TGTGCCAGCAAGCATTCGGGACTAGCGGGCCCAGGAATTTTCACAGATACGCAGTATTTT. This gives the protein CASKHSGLAGPGIFTDTQYF.

CDR3 coding DNA: TGTGCCAGCACCGTAGGGGGCGCGGAAGGAAACACCATATATTTT. Translated, it gives CASTVGGAEGNTIYF. The rearrangement uses TRBV28 and TRBJ1-3, with 7 bases aligning to TRBD1. Germline assignment: CDR1 MDHEN and CDR2 SYDVKM. After removal of 7 bases from V and 4 bases from J, the junction contained 10 bases not matched to a gene. This CDR3 is built from 15 residues.

The chain is built from TRBV5-4 and TRBJ1-1, with 7 nucleotides matching TRBD1. Per germline, CDR1 SGHNT and CDR2 YYREEE (reference sequence). This CDR3 region has 17 residues. With V trimmed by 3 bases and J by 4 bases, 15 bases remained unmatched. CDR3 sequence: CASSSPKTGTVGTEAFF. CDR3 in DNA: TGTGCCAGCAGCTCCCCTAAGACAGGGACGGTGGGCACTGAAGCTTTCTTT. The full variable domain, rest sourced from reference TRBV5-4 and TRBJ1-1, is ETGVTQSPTHLIKTRGQQVTLRCSSQSGHNTVSWYQQALGQGPQFIFQYYREEENGRGNFPPRFSGLQFPNYSSELNVNALELDDSALYLCASSSPKTGTVGTEAFFGQGTRLTVV.

This chain joins TRBV4-3 and TRBJ1-3; D might be TRBD1 (6 bases). The germline gives CDR1 LGHNA, CDR2 YSLEER. The CDR3 extends over 17 amino acids. V shed 4 bases and J shed 0 bases, with 16 bases lying between them. CDR3 region: CASSPTFPRGSGNTIYF. In DNA, the CDR3 is TGCGCCAGCAGCCCGACCTTCCCCAGGGGCTCTGGAAACACCATATATTTT.

V gene TRBV6-6 combines with J gene TRBJ1-3, with D uncertain. The CDR3 length is 15 residues. Between the trimmed V and J ends, which lost 2 bases and 1 base, there was a span of 9 bases. Germline-derived CDR1 and CDR2 are MNHNY and SVGAGI (reference sequence). CDR3 DNA sequence: TGTGCCAGCAGTTACCCCGCGGCATCTGGAAACACCATATATTTT. Protein product: CASSYPAASGNTIYF.

The rearrangement links TRBV7-6 to TRBJ2-5; D is possibly TRBD2 (5 bases). V lost 5 bases to trimming and J lost 2 bases, with 15 bases between them. Per the germline V gene, CDR1 is SGHVS and CDR2 is FNYEAQ. CDR3 size: 15 residues. The CDR3 coding sequence is TGTGCCAGCAGCCGCAACGGGGAACGGCAAGAGACCCAGTACTTC. Translating gives CASSRNGERQETQYF.

V gene TRBV29-1 combines with J gene TRBJ2-3; 7 positions match TRBD2. The CDR3 totals 14 residues. The V and J ends lost 4 bases and 4 bases, in that order; junction bases with no gene match: 8. Germline V gene sequence: CDR1 SQVTM, CDR2 ANQGSEA. CDR3 in DNA: TGCAGCGTTGGGACTAGAGCGGGTCCAGATACGCAGTATTTT. Translating it yields CSVGTRAGPDTQYF.

The chain combines TRBV6-1 with TRBJ1-1, with D unclear. CDR1 MNHNS and CDR2 SASEGT come from the germline V gene. Trimming removed 8 bases from V and 2 bases from J, with 18 bases in between. This CDR3 is built from 15 residues. CDR3 nucleotides: TGTGCCAGCTCCTCGAGTCCCACAGCAAACACTGAAGCTTTCTTT. Translating it yields CASSSSPTANTEAFF.

The V call is TRBV7-8, the J call TRBJ2-1; 7 bases map to TRBD1. Germline trimming cut 6 bases from V and 1 base from J; bases unmatched to any gene: 15. Germline V gives CDR1 SGHVS, CDR2 FQNEAQ. CDR3 length equals 18 residues. The CDR3 reads CASRSDRRGGKSYNEQFF. As DNA, the CDR3 is TGTGCCAGCAGATCCGATCGAAGAGGGGGCAAATCCTACAATGAGCAGTTCTTC.

This chain connects TRBV5-4 to TRBJ2-7, with 10 bases identical to TRBD2. The junction had 6 bases not matched to a gene; V was cut back by 1 base and J by 5 bases. CDR1 is SGHNT and CDR2 is YYREEE in the germline V gene (reference sequence). The CDR3 covers 15 residues. The CDR3 region is CASSLSSGSIHEQYF. CDR3 nucleotides: TGTGCCAGCAGCTTGTCTAGCGGGAGTATCCACGAGCAGTACTTC.

This clone was detected only a few times. V and J are TRBV2 and TRBJ2-4; 7 bases map to TRBD2. Germline loops: CDR1 SNHLY, CDR2 FYNNEI. The CDR3 sequence is 16 residues long. V was pared by 4 bases and J by 0 bases, with 6 bases of the junction left unmatched. This CDR3 reads CASSVGTNLAKNIQYF. CDR3 DNA sequence: TGTGCCAGCAGTGTTGGGACTAACTTAGCCAAAAACATTCAGTACTTC.